The sequence of this T cell receptor beta chain was determined in a study of early T cells in non-severe SARS-CoV-2 infection. The overall study: Sequenced bulk RNA came from whole blood that was unsorted, and chains were unpaired.

Germline V gene sequence: CDR1 SNHLY, CDR2 FYNNEI. CDR3 length: 16 residues. With 0 bases removed from V and 6 bases from J, the gap between germline ends came to 15 bases. The study, taken as a whole, reports: Matching with VDJdb favored anti-spike CD8 responses (missing private and CD4 specificities).

Molecules of cDNA were individually given unique molecular identifiers that were attached to them. TCRdb used MiXCR to reprocess the 5' RACE reads, holding one entry per CDR3 protein. The repertoire has about 64,000 distinct CDR3 sequences, roughly 18% of them found once; the top ten carry roughly 9%. This clonotype was counted between two and nine times. Its antigen remains unknown. The sequencing used whole blood, collected at baseline. This chain connects TRBV2 to TRBJ2-1; TRBD1 is a possible D gene (5 bases). The sequence was obtained from an adult who was a healthcare worker with PCR-confirmed SARS-CoV-2 infection or an uninfected control (not recorded which). The CDR3 loop is CASSEAPVQGGNEQFF. Here the CDR3 DNA reads TGTGCCAGCAGTGAAGCGCCGGTCCAGGGCGGCAATGAGCAGTTCTTC.